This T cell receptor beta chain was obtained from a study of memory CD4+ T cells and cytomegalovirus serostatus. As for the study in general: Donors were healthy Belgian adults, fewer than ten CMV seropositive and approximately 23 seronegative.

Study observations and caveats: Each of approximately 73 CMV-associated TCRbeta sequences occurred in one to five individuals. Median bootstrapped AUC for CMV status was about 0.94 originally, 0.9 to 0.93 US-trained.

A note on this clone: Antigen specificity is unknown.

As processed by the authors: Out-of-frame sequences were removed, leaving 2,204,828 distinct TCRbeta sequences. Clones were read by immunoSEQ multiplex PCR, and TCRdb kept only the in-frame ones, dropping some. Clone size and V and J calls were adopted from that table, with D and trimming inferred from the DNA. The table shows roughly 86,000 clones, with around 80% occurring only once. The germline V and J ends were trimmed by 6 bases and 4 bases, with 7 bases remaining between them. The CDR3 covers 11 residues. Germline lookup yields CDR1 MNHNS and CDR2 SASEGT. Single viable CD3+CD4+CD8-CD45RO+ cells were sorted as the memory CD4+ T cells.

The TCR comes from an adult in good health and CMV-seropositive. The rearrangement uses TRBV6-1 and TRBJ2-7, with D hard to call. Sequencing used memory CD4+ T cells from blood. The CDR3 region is CASRVRYEQYF. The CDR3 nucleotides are TGTGCCAGCAGGGTGAGATACGAGCAGTACTTC.